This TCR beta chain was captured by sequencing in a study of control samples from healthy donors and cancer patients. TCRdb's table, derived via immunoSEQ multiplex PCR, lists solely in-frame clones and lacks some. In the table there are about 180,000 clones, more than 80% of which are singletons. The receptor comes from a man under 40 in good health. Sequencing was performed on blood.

CDR3 DNA: TGTGCCAGCACCTCGGGCGGGGGGACTAATGAAAAACTGTTTTTT. Translated: CASTSGGGTNEKLFF. This chain links TRBV6-6 with TRBJ1-4, with a possible D match to TRBD1 (5 bases). The CDR3 runs 15 residues. CDR1 and CDR2 (germline): MNHNY, SVGAGI (reference sequence). V was shortened by 7 bases and J by 2 bases, with 14 bases between the two germline ends.